Listed here is a single TCR beta chain. This entry belongs to a study of long-term antiretroviral therapy in people with HIV. Trimming shortened V by 2 bases and J by 4 bases, and 15 bases separated the two germline ends. In germline, CDR1 is MGHRA, CDR2 YSYEKL. This CDR3 is built from 16 residues. A v3.0 immunoSEQ assay was performed at survey level. Profiled with immunoSEQ multiplex PCR; TCRdb holds only in-frame clones, not every one. Of tens of thousands of clones in the sample, roughly nine tenths were seen once. The chain recombines TRBV4-1 with TRBJ2-1, with D possibly being TRBD2 (6 bases). The clonotype originates from a man aged 50 or older with HIV. The input for sequencing was unsorted PBMCs, taken approximately 5 years before starting antiretroviral therapy. CDR3 amino acids: CASSQPGRTEYNEQFF. The CDR3 nucleotides read TGCGCCAGCAGCCAACCAGGGAGGACGGAGTACAATGAGCAGTTCTTC.